This T cell receptor (beta chain) derives from a study of blood T cell repertoires in COVID-19 (dated by TCRdb to about 2020). At the level of the whole study: The collaborator samples originated in the United States, Italy and Spain and spanned the acute and convalescent phases of COVID-19. Where available, HLA class I and class II types were obtained from metadata supplied by the sample provider rather than from assay-based typing. Deeply sampled blood TCRbeta repertoires from subjects exposed to, actively infected with, or recovered from COVID-19 were included in the dataset. The repertoires were made available in a free public database intended to serve as a resource for research on the immune response to SARS-CoV-2. The samples were drawn from two sources: the first 160 participants of the ongoing ImmuneRACE study, and 950 to 1,500 subjects contributed by 6 global collaborators. The prospective study material was composed of cDNA or gDNA derived from T cells, B-cell-depleted T cells, or PBMCs. Nearly every sample came with metadata listing a de-identified subject ID, COVID-19 status, age in years and sex. Study-level results and caveats: Clinical and demographic metadata were provided uncurated, with the amount varying by source and participant.

TCRbeta CDR3 regions were amplified from genomic DNA using the immunoSEQ Assay, a bias-controlled multiplex PCR. The paper's data handling went like this. Nucleated cell counts per sample were estimated from amplification of reference gene primers within the assay. To quantify the absolute abundance of each unique TCRbeta CDR3 rearrangement, sequence reads were collapsed and filtered. For each sample, productive Simpson clonality was calculated by taking the square root of Simpson's diversity index across productive rearrangements. The immuneACCESS repertoire file appears here via TCRdb, limited to in-frame rearrangements. These files lack a portion of the clones; in checked studies, under half of the deficit traces to unresolved V genes, and the cause of the others is not known. D and trimming were read from the DNA, whereas the V and J calls and clone size are those reported in that table. The sample table shows some 54,000 clones, and about four fifths are seen once. Approximately 26% of the sample is in the top ten clones.

Between the V and J ends, shortened by 6 bases and 10 bases respectively, the junction contains 19 bases. The germline V gene (reference sequence) provides CDR1 LGHDT and CDR2 YNNKEL. Including cysteine and phenylalanine, the CDR3 has 14 amino acids. The CDR3 DNA has 42 bases and is translated from base 1. One collaborating source in Seattle enrolled patients during active infection and followed them longitudinally through the course of disease. Collaborating institutions collected whole blood in K2EDTA tubes following their own protocols. Collaborator samples were shipped for TCRbeta analysis as frozen whole blood, isolated PBMCs, or DNA extracted from either sample type. As to this clone: It has no known antigen specificity. No base quality information exists; no much larger clone differs at one position.

This receptor was obtained from a woman older than 75 with COVID-19, enrolled during active disease. The rearrangement combines TRBV3-1 (or the pseudogene TRBV3-2) with TRBJ2-1; possibly the D gene is TRBD2, per 6 matching bases. The sequenced sample consisted of peripheral blood. The CDR3 sequence is CASSLPGLPTEQFF. The DNA reads TGTGCCAGCAGTCTACCGGGACTCCCGACGGAGCAGTTCTTC.